The 20 T cell receptor beta chains below all came from one sample that was sequenced in a study of a mutant IDH1 vaccine in newly diagnosed glioma. The time point is: week 11, during vaccination. The vaccine gave 300 ug of a 20-mer mutant IDH1 peptide subcutaneously per dose. Their antigens are not known. Sequencing used immunoSEQ multiplex PCR; TCRdb keeps in-frame clones, though not all of them. The sample has roughly 62,000 clones; roughly 90% are singletons. The input for sequencing was PBMCs, taken from a glioma patient whose treatment included an IDH1 peptide vaccine. The receptors here all came from a man aged 35-49 years with glioma.

V is TRBV2 and J is TRBJ2-3; D is ambiguous. V was cut by 6 bases and J by 0 bases, with 13 bases left in between. Germline values: CDR1 SNHLY, CDR2 FYNNEI. The CDR3 loop spans 15 amino acids. CDR3 protein: CASRMGTHSTDTQYF. In DNA form, the CDR3 reads TGTGCCAGCAGGATGGGAACCCACAGCACAGATACGCAGTATTTT.

The V call is TRBV19, the J call TRBJ2-5; 9 bases fit TRBD1. Germline V CDR1 and CDR2: LNHDA, SQIVND (reference sequence). The CDR3 covers 14 residues. V was pared by 4 bases and J by 5 bases, with 5 bases of the junction left unmatched. The CDR3 DNA follows: TGTGCCAGTAGTACGGGACAGGGTGTTGAGACCCAGTACTTC. Translated: CASSTGQGVETQYF.

This clone was seen only once. This chain joins TRBV18 and TRBJ1-6, with 7 nucleotides matching TRBD1. Germline-derived CDR1 and CDR2 are KGHSH and LQKENI. Losses at the gene ends were 2 bases for V and 7 bases for J; bases not matched to a gene: 2. The length of the CDR3 is 14 residues. CDR3 loop: CASSPGTENSPLHF. CDR3 DNA: TGTGCCAGCTCACCAGGGACAGAAAATTCACCCCTCCACTTT.

This clone appeared once. The chain uses TRBV7-9 and TRBJ1-4; 10 bases fit TRBD1. V shed 4 bases, J shed 12 bases, and the junction held 8 bases outside the gene matches. CDR1 and CDR2 from the germline V gene are SEHNR and FQNEAQ (reference sequence). The CDR3 covers 14 residues. CDR3 sequence reads: CASSSLGQGRELFF. CDR3 coding DNA: TGTGCCAGCAGCTCCCTGGGACAGGGGCGAGAACTGTTTTTT.

V gene TRBV6-1 combines with J gene TRBJ2-1, with 14 bases identical to TRBD2. Germline V gives CDR1 MNHNS, CDR2 SASEGT. This CDR3 spans 15 amino acids. V lost 6 bases and J lost 5; bases outside the gene matches: 3. In DNA form, the CDR3 reads TGTGCCAGCAGGACTAGCGGGGGGGCCCACAATGAGCAGTTCTTC. Its translation is CASRTSGGAHNEQFF.

The chain uses TRBV19 and TRBJ1-4; a weak D match, TRBD1 (5 bases). Trimming removed 6 bases from V and 2 bases from J, with 19 bases in between. The germline V gene has CDR1 LNHDA and CDR2 SQIVND (reference sequence). The CDR3 loop spans 17 amino acids. As DNA, the CDR3 is TGTGCCAGTAGCACCTTTTTGCGGGGGTCGACTAATGAAAAACTGTTTTTT. This gives the protein CASSTFLRGSTNEKLFF.

The genes are TRBV5-4 and TRBJ2-7; the D is unclear. V was cut by 4 bases and J by 0 bases, with 11 bases left in between. Per germline, CDR1 SGHNT and CDR2 YYREEE (reference sequence). This CDR3 has 14 residues. CDR3 sequence reads: CASSPDHRSYEQYF. CDR3 coding DNA: TGTGCCAGCAGCCCAGATCACCGCTCCTACGAGCAGTACTTC.

The V and J genes are TRBV25-1 and TRBJ1-3, with D unresolved. V lost 5 bases and J lost 3, with 11 bases in between. CDR3 length: 14 amino acids. CDR1 and CDR2 (germline): MGHDK, SYGVNS. CDR3: CASSLLGSGNTIYF. DNA of the CDR3: TGTGCCAGCAGTCTATTGGGAAGTGGAAACACCATATATTTT.

The chain couples TRBV2 to TRBJ2-5, with no clear D. The J call may be wrong; the DNA end is better matched by TRBJ2-7. The CDR3 has 14 amino acids. Germline values: CDR1 SNHLY, CDR2 FYNNEI. The CDR3 sequence: CASSEIGLTYEQYF. The CDR3 DNA follows: TGTGCCAGCAGCGAGATAGGGCTAACCTACGAGCAGTACTTC.

The chain has TRBV4-3 and TRBJ2-1; D is tentatively TRBD1 or TRBD2 (5 bases each). This CDR3 spans 16 amino acids. Germline V lookup: CDR1 LGHNA, CDR2 YSLEER. Trimming shortened V by 4 bases and J by 4 bases, and 17 bases separated the two germline ends. The CDR3 region has the DNA TGCGCCAGCAGCCGAGATGGGGCGGGTCCATACAATGAGCAGTTCTTC. Residues: CASSRDGAGPYNEQFF.

V is TRBV6-5 and J is TRBJ1-2; D call uncertain. CDR3 length equals 12 residues. Trimming shortened V by 6 bases and J by 7 bases, and 12 bases separated the two germline ends. Germline V gene lookup returns CDR1 MNHEY and CDR2 SVGAGI. DNA of the CDR3: TGTGCCAGCAGGAGATATCGCAGTGGCTACACCTTC. Its translation: CASRRYRSGYTF.

The CDR3 spells CASSPAAGSYGGYTF. The CDR3 DNA is TGTGCCAGCAGCCCCGCGGCAGGCTCCTATGGAGGCTACACCTTC. The rearrangement joins TRBV5-8 to TRBJ1-2; no firm D call. Between the trimmed V and J ends, which lost 4 bases and 8 bases, there was a span of 21 bases. The CDR3 totals 15 residues. Germline CDR1 SGHTS, CDR2 YDEGEE. Looking up the rest from reference TRBV5-8 and TRBJ1-2 gives the full variable domain: EAGVTQSPTHLIKTRGQQATLRCSPISGHTSVYWYQQALGLGLQFLLWYDEGEERNRGNFPPRFSGRQFPNYSSELNVNALELEDSALYLCASSPAAGSYGGYTFGSGTRLTVV.

The gene calls are TRBV10-3 and TRBJ2-5; D may be TRBD2 (5 bases). CDR1 ENHRY and CDR2 SYGVKD come from the germline V gene. The length of the CDR3 is 13 residues. Trimming removed 11 bases at V and 1 base at J, with 14 bases between. In nucleotides, the CDR3 is TGTGCCCTCCAGGACTCCACCCAAGAGACCCAGTACTTC. Translated, it gives CALQDSTQETQYF.

For the CDR3, the DNA is TGTGCCGGAGACAGGGGGGACGGAGGGGTTAAGAGTACGCAGTATTTT. It codes for CAGDRGDGGVKSTQYF. This chain joins TRBV2 and TRBJ2-3; 9 positions agree with TRBD1. There are 16 residues in the CDR3. The germline V gene has CDR1 SNHLY and CDR2 FYNNEI. J gave up 8 bases and V 11 bases, and 20 bases lay outside the gene matches.

The chain is built from TRBV5-5 and TRBJ1-1; 9 nucleotides align to TRBD1. After removal of 2 bases from V and 6 bases from J, the junction contained 5 bases not matched to a gene. Germline V gene lookup returns CDR1 SGHKS and CDR2 YYEKEE (reference sequence). The CDR3 consists of 14 residues. This CDR3 is CASSFTGGDPEAFF. In nucleotides, the CDR3 is TGTGCCAGCAGCTTTACAGGGGGCGACCCTGAAGCTTTCTTT.

This sequence joins TRBV27 and TRBJ1-1; D not resolved. The CDR3 is made up of 13 amino acids. The germline V gene has CDR1 MNHEY and CDR2 SMNVEV (reference sequence). The V and J ends lost 2 bases and 4 bases respectively, with 8 bases between them. CDR3 DNA: TGTGCCAGCAGTTTAACGGGGTCCACTGAAGCTTTCTTT. Protein sequence: CASSLTGSTEAFF.

This chain joins TRBV9 and TRBJ1-1, with a tentative D call TRBD1 (5 bases). Germline V gene sequence: CDR1 SGDLS, CDR2 YYNGEE. The ends were cut back, 1 base at V and 1 base at J, with 8 bases in the middle. This CDR3 has 14 residues. CDR3 sequence reads: CASSVMGPNTEAFF. CDR3 nucleotides: TGTGCCAGCAGCGTAATGGGGCCGAACACTGAAGCTTTCTTT.

This chain connects TRBV7-9 to TRBJ2-3, with 8 bases fitting TRBD1. Germline-derived CDR1 and CDR2 are SEHNR and FQNEAQ (reference sequence). V trimming: 3 bases; J trimming: 1 base; junction bases outside the gene matches: 6. CDR3 size: 16 residues. CDR3 sequence (DNA): TGTGCCAGCAGCTTCAGGGGGCCATGGGGCACAGATACGCAGTATTTT. Residues: CASSFRGPWGTDTQYF.

The chain joins TRBV2 to TRBJ2-2; D possibly matches TRBD1 or TRBD2 (6 bases each). V shed 6 bases and J shed 1 base, with 18 bases lying between them. The V gene's germline CDR1 is SNHLY and CDR2 FYNNEI. The CDR3 has 17 amino acids. DNA for the CDR3: TGTGCCAGCAGACCGGAGGGGGGCGGCCTGAACACCGGGGAGCTGTTTTTT. This sequence encodes CASRPEGGGLNTGELFF.

V is TRBV19 and J is TRBJ1-4; D uncertain. CDR3 length equals 14 residues. CDR1 LNHDA and CDR2 SQIVND come from the germline V gene (reference sequence). The V gene lost 5 bases and the J gene lost 0 bases, with 7 bases spanning the gap. The CDR3: CASSLGTTNEKLFF. CDR3 sequence (DNA): TGTGCCAGTAGTTTGGGGACAACTAATGAAAAACTGTTTTTT.